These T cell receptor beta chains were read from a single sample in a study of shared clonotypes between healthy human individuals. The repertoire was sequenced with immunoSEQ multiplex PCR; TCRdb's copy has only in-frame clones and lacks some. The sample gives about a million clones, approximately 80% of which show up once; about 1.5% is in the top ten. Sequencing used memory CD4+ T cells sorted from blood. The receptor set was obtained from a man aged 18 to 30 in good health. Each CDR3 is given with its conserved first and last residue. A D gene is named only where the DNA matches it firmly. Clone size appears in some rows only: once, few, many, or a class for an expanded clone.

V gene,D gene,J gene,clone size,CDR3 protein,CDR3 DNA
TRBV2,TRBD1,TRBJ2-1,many,CASRETRATGQGNEQFF,TGTGCCAGCAGGGAGACACGCGCAACGGGACAGGGCAATGAGCAGTTCTTC
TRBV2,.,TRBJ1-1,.,CASTTVATEAFF,TGTGCCAGTACCACGGTGGCCACTGAAGCTTTCTTT
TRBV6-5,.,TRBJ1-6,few,CASSYSGTPLHF,TGTGCCAGCAGTTACTCCGGTACACCCCTCCACTTT
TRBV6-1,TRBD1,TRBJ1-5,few,CASSELGGTGGMAQHF,TGTGCCAGCAGTGAACTGGGGGGGACAGGGGGGATGGCCCAGCATTTT
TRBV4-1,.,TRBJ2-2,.,CASRDFSNTGELFF,TGCGCCAGCCGGGACTTCTCGAACACCGGGGAGCTGTTTTTT
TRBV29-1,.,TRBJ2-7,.,CSIGTRSKAYEQYF,TGCAGCATTGGGACTCGTTCAAAGGCCTACGAGCAGTACTTC
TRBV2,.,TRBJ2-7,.,CASSPQGAVYEQYF,TGTGCCAGCAGTCCCCAAGGGGCAGTCTACGAGCAGTACTTC
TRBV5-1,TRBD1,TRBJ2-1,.,CASSLGTGGYNEQFF,TGCGCCAGCAGCCTCGGGACAGGGGGATACAATGAGCAGTTCTTC
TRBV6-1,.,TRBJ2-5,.,CASSFISGETQYF,TGTGCCAGCAGCTTTATCTCGGGGGAGACCCAGTACTTC
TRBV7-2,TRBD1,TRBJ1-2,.,CASRLDRGPNYGYTF,TGTGCCAGCAGATTAGACAGGGGGCCTAACTATGGCTACACCTTC
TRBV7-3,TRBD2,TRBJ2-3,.,CASSPGLAGMDTQYF,TGTGCCAGCAGCCCCGGACTAGCGGGGATGGATACGCAGTATTTT
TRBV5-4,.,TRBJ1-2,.,CASSLGESRAYGYTF,TGTGCCAGCAGCTTGGGGGAGAGCAGGGCCTATGGCTACACCTTC
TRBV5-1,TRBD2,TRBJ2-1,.,CASSGGRGLEEQFF,TGCGCCAGCAGCGGCGGGAGGGGCCTGGAGGAGCAGTTCTTC
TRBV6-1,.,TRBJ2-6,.,CAMDSGANVLTF,TGTGCCATGGACTCTGGGGCCAACGTCCTGACTTTC
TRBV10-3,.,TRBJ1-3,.,CATRTASGNTIYF,TGTGCCACCAGGACGGCCTCTGGAAACACCATATATTTT
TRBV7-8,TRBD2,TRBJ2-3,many,CASSLRTSGPVGTQYF,TGTGCCAGCAGCTTAAGGACTAGCGGTCCAGTCGGTACGCAGTATTTT
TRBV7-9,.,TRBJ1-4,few,CASSLAAPATNEKLFF,TGTGCCAGCAGCTTAGCCGCCCCCGCAACTAATGAAAAACTGTTTTTT
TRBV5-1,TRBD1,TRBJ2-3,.,CASSLRDRGTDTQYF,TGCGCCAGCAGCTTGAGGGACAGGGGGACAGATACGCAGTATTTT
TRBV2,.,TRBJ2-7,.,CASSFAYEQYF,TGTGCCAGCAGTTTTGCCTACGAGCAGTACTTC
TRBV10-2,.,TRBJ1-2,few,CASSERGSYGYTF,TGCGCCAGCAGTGAGAGGGGCAGTTATGGCTACACCTTC
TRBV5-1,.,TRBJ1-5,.,CASSLGTERYQPQHF,TGCGCCAGCAGCTTGGGGACGGAAAGATATCAGCCCCAGCATTTT
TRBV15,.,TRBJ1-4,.,CATSRDRDSPREKLFF,TGTGCCACCAGCAGAGATCGGGACTCCCCTAGGGAAAAACTGTTTTTT
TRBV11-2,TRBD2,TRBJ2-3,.,CASSSGAGGQMDTQYF,TGTGCCAGCAGCTCCGGAGCGGGAGGGCAGATGGATACGCAGTATTTT
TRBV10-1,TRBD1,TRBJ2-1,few,CARQGGFYNEQFF,TGCGCCAGACAGGGGGGATTCTACAATGAGCAGTTCTTC
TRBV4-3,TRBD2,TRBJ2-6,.,CASSQAPVVVAGSAGANVLTF,TGCGCCAGCAGCCAAGCCCCCGTTGTGGTAGCGGGATCAGCCGGGGCCAACGTCCTGACTTTC
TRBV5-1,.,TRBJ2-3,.,CASSLVRGATDTQYF,TGCGCCAGCAGCTTGGTTCGGGGGGCCACAGATACGCAGTATTTT
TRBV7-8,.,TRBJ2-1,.,CASSPWGPEIDNEQFF,TGTGCCAGCAGTCCTTGGGGGCCGGAGATCGACAATGAGCAGTTCTTC
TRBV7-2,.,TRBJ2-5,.,CASSPRQGGETQYF,TGTGCCAGCAGCCCCAGACAGGGAGGGGAGACCCAGTACTTC
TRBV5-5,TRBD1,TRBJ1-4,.,CASSTGTVGEKLFF,TGTGCCAGCAGCACCGGGACAGTAGGGGAAAAACTGTTTTTT
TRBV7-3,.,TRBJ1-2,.,CASSPTDGYGYTF,TGTGCCAGCAGCCCGACCGACGGCTATGGCTACACCTTC
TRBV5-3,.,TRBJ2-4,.,CARSLVWGRRENIQYF,TGTGCCAGAAGCTTGGTTTGGGGGCGCCGGGAAAACATTCAGTACTTC
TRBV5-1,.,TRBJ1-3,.,CASSLDGDTGNTIYF,TGCGCCAGCAGCTTAGACGGGGATACTGGAAACACCATATATTTT
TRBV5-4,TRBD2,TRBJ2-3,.,CASSLRTSGGLTDTQYF,TGTGCCAGCAGCCTTAGGACTAGCGGGGGATTAACAGATACGCAGTATTTT
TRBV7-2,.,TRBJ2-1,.,CASSFSGVKDEQFF,TGTGCCAGCAGCTTCTCGGGAGTTAAGGATGAGCAGTTCTTC
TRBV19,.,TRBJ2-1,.,CASSMASYNEQFF,TGTGCCAGTAGTATGGCCAGTTACAATGAGCAGTTCTTC
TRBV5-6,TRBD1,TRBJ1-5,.,CASSQGRGPRPQHF,TGTGCCAGCAGCCAGGGTAGGGGGCCGAGGCCCCAGCATTTT
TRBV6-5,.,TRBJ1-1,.,CASSYGGMNTEAFF,TGTGCCAGCAGTTACGGGGGTATGAACACTGAAGCTTTCTTT
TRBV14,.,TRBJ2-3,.,CASSFYSQTDTQYF,TGTGCCAGCAGCTTCTACAGTCAGACAGATACGCAGTATTTT
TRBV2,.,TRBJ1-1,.,CASSGRWDVNTEAFF,TGTGCCAGCAGTGGACGATGGGATGTGAACACTGAAGCTTTCTTT
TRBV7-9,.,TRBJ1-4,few,CASSLVGPTNEKLFF,TGTGCCAGCAGCTTAGTGGGACCCACTAATGAAAAACTGTTTTTT
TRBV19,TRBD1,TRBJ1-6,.,CASSPGTGNSPLHF,TGTGCCAGTAGTCCCGGGACAGGCAATTCACCCCTCCACTTT
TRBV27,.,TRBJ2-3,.,CASSQGGGQYF,TGTGCCAGCAGTCAAGGCGGCGGGCAGTATTTT
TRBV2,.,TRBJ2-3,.,CASSGTEAPDTQYF,TGTGCCAGCAGTGGGACAGAAGCCCCAGATACGCAGTATTTT
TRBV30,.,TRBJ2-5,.,CAWSVQGPETQYF,TGTGCCTGGAGTGTACAGGGACCAGAGACCCAGTACTTC
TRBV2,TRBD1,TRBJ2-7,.,CASSLQGAHEQYF,TGTGCCAGCAGCCTCCAGGGGGCGCACGAGCAGTACTTC
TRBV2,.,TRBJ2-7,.,CASSPRGEQYF,TGTGCCAGCAGTCCCCGCGGGGAGCAGTACTTC
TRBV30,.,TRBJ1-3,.,CAWSTGNSGNTIYF,TGTGCCTGGAGTACGGGGAACTCTGGAAACACCATATATTTT
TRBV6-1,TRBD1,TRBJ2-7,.,CASSDWQGVDEQYF,TGTGCCAGCAGTGACTGGCAGGGGGTTGACGAGCAGTACTTC
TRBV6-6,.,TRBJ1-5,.,CASSYSSNQPQHF,TGTGCCAGCAGTTACTCGAGCAATCAGCCCCAGCATTTT
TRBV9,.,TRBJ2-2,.,CASSVQVRGTGELFF,TGTGCCAGCAGCGTCCAAGTGAGGGGGACCGGGGAGCTGTTTTTT
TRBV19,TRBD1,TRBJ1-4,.,CASNIPGTGGEKLFF,TGTGCCAGTAACATTCCCGGGACAGGGGGCGAAAAACTGTTTTTT
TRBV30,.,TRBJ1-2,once,CAWSAGRANYGYTF,TGTGCCTGGAGTGCCGGACGAGCTAACTATGGCTACACCTTC
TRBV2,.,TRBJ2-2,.,CASRGGSGTTGELFF,TGTGCCAGCAGGGGGGGTTCCGGGACCACCGGGGAGCTGTTTTTT
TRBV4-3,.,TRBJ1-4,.,CASSQDTGGTPTNEKLFF,TGCGCCAGCAGCCAAGATACAGGTGGGACACCTACTAATGAAAAACTGTTTTTT
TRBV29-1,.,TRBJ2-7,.,CSVRRTVAYEQYF,TGCAGCGTTAGACGGACAGTCGCCTACGAGCAGTACTTC